Here is one TCR beta chain with its context. Antigen: not known. The CDR3 runs to 14 residues. The data were taken from a study of monozygotic twins with cystic fibrosis. The study's findings and limits: Median Simpson clonality of 0.0095 suggested naive T cells predominated.

TCRdb keeps only in-frame clones here, not all; method: immunoSEQ multiplex PCR. Here the sample spans about 14,000 clones, 75% to 90% being singletons. Sequencing used blood. The rearrangement uses TRBV21-1 and TRBJ2-6; no check of the table's D call, TRBD2, against the DNA was made. TRBV21-1 is flagged as a pseudogene. This sequence originates from a boy aged 5-17 years with cystic fibrosis. The CDR3 DNA reads as TGTGCCCGGGCGGGGGTCCCTGGGGCCAACGTCCTGACTTTC. This gives the protein CARAGVPGANVLTF.